A single sample gave rise to the 22 T cell receptor beta chains below, sequenced in a study of technical replicates of blood from a few donors. The table came from immunoSEQ multiplex PCR; TCRdb's copy has only in-frame clones and leaves some out. The sample includes around 93,000 clones, approximately 95% of them seen just once. The source material was T cells isolated from PBMCs. These receptors originate from a human donor in good health.

This clone was observed a single time. This chain uses TRBV5-1 with TRBJ2-5; 8 nucleotides align to TRBD1. The ends lost 7 bases at V and 5 bases at J; junction bases unmatched: 7. Germline V CDR1 and CDR2: SGHRS, YFSETQ. This CDR3 region has 13 residues. This CDR3 is CASGQGVGETQYF. DNA of the CDR3: TGCGCCAGCGGACAGGGAGTAGGGGAGACCCAGTACTTC.

The chain employs TRBV6-6 and TRBJ2-5, with TRBD1 matching over 10 bases. The DNA end is a closer match to TRBJ2-7, so the J assignment may be wrong. Germline lookup yields CDR1 MNHNY and CDR2 SVGAGI (reference sequence). The CDR3 has 15 amino acids. As DNA, the CDR3 is TGTGCCAGCAGTTACGGTGGGACAGGGGTCAACGAGCAGTACTTC. Its translation: CASSYGGTGVNEQYF.

The chain has TRBV4-2 and TRBJ1-5; TRBD1 aligns across 9 bases. Germline CDR1 is LGHNA and CDR2 is YNFKEQ. The CDR3 extends over 15 amino acids. V was clipped by 1 base and J by 4 bases; unmatched bases: 2. CDR3 region: CASSQGDRENQPQHF. The CDR3 DNA is TGTGCCAGCAGCCAAGGGGACAGGGAGAATCAGCCCCAGCATTTT.

V gene TRBV10-3 combines with J gene TRBJ1-5; TRBD1 aligns across 11 bases. This CDR3 comprises 15 residues. Germline V gives CDR1 ENHRY, CDR2 SYGVKD. V trimming: 3 bases; J trimming: 5 bases; junction bases outside the gene matches: 3. CDR3 coding DNA: TGTGCCATCAGTGACCGGGACAGGGGGTATCAGCCCCAGCATTTT. Residues: CAISDRDRGYQPQHF.

The J gene is TRBJ1-1, the V gene TRBV10-3, with D perhaps matching TRBD1 (5 bases). The CDR3 spans 15 residues. Germline-derived CDR1 and CDR2 are ENHRY and SYGVKD. Trimming took 0 bases from V and 0 from J, leaving 8 bases between them. The CDR3 sequence: CAISESGGMNTEAFF. CDR3 DNA: TGTGCCATCAGTGAGTCGGGGGGTATGAACACTGAAGCTTTCTTT.

This rearrangement joins TRBV19 to TRBJ2-1, with D possibly being TRBD2 (6 bases). The CDR3 has 11 amino acids. Germline V gene lookup returns CDR1 LNHDA and CDR2 SQIVND (reference sequence). The chain's CDR3 is CASGGRMDQFF. The DNA for the CDR3 is TGTGCTTCTGGGGGGAGGATGGATCAGTTCTTC. The whole variable domain, remainder taken from reference TRBV19 and TRBJ2-1, is DGGITQSPKYLFRKEGQNVTLSCEQNLNHDAMYWYRQDPGQGLRLIYYSQIVNDFQKGDIAEGYSVSREKKESFPLTVTSAQKNPTAFYLCASGGRMDQFFGPGTRLTVL.

The rearrangement joins TRBV19 to TRBJ2-1; TRBD2 is a possible D gene (6 bases). Germline loops: CDR1 LNHDA, CDR2 SQIVND (reference sequence). The V end was cut by 5 bases, the J end by 7 bases, with 9 bases between. The CDR3 consists of 12 residues. The CDR3 DNA reads as TGTGCCAGTAGTGTTCGGGAGAATGAGCAGTTCTTC. This translates into CASSVRENEQFF.

This clone was observed once. The chain carries TRBV2 and TRBJ2-5, with D maybe TRBD2 (6 bases). The germline V gene has CDR1 SNHLY and CDR2 FYNNEI. Trimming took 8 bases from V and 5 from J, leaving 18 bases between them. This CDR3 is built from 14 residues. The CDR3 sequence is CASLGGRSGETQYF. The CDR3 DNA sequence: TGTGCCAGCCTTGGAGGGAGGTCCGGGGAGACCCAGTACTTC.

A single count supports this clone. The V gene is TRBV7-9, the J gene TRBJ1-2; D is unclear. Trimming shortened V by 4 bases and J by 4 bases, and 16 bases separated the two germline ends. This CDR3 comprises 15 residues. CDR1 and CDR2 from the germline V gene are SEHNR and FQNEAQ (reference sequence). CDR3 DNA: TGTGCCAGCAGCTCCGGTAACGGGGTGGTCTATGGCTACACCTTC. As protein: CASSSGNGVVYGYTF.

This clone came up a few times. The DNA of the CDR3 is TGTGCCAGCTCTCACAAGTTGGATGAGCAGTTCTTC. This gives the protein CASSHKLDEQFF. V usage is TRBV18 and J usage is TRBJ2-1; D remains unclear. This CDR3 comprises 12 residues. V gave up 6 bases and J gave up 8 bases, with 11 bases separating them. Germline CDR1 is KGHSH and CDR2 is LQKENI. The variable domain in full, with the rest retrieved from reference TRBV18 and TRBJ2-1, is NAGVMQNPRHLVRRRGQEARLRCSPMKGHSHVYWYRQLPEEGLKFMVYLQKENIIDESGMPKERFSAEFPKEGPSILRIQQVVRGDSAAYFCASSHKLDEQFFGPGTRLTVL.

The chain links TRBV6-1 to TRBJ1-5, with D perhaps matching TRBD1 (6 bases). CDR1 MNHNS and CDR2 SASEGT come from the germline V gene. V lost 4 bases and J 7 bases, leaving 14 bases between the germline ends. CDR3 length equals 14 residues. CDR3 loop: CASSALQGRQPQHF. The CDR3 DNA sequence: TGTGCCAGCAGTGCGCTACAGGGTCGCCAGCCCCAGCATTTT.

The genes are TRBV5-4 and TRBJ2-1; 10 bases line up with TRBD2. CDR1 is SGHNT, CDR2 YYREEE, per germline (reference sequence). V lost 3 bases and J lost 7; bases outside the gene matches: 7. The CDR3 is 15 residues long. The CDR3 protein is CASSSSSGGFNEQFF. The CDR3 DNA follows: TGTGCCAGCAGCTCGTCTAGCGGGGGTTTTAATGAGCAGTTCTTC. The variable domain in full, completed from reference TRBV5-4 and TRBJ2-1, reads ETGVTQSPTHLIKTRGQQVTLRCSSQSGHNTVSWYQQALGQGPQFIFQYYREEENGRGNFPPRFSGLQFPNYSSELNVNALELDDSALYLCASSSSSGGFNEQFFGPGTRLTVL.

V is TRBV23-1 and J is TRBJ2-7, with 7 bases fitting TRBD2. TRBV23-1 belongs to the ORF category, with a function that is uncertain. CDR3 length: 16 amino acids. The V and J ends lost 7 bases and 4 bases, in that order; junction bases with no gene match: 16. The CDR3 loop is CASIVKGRETRYEQYF. The CDR3 coding sequence is TGCGCCAGCATAGTCAAGGGGCGGGAGACGAGGTACGAGCAGTACTTC.

In DNA, the CDR3 is TGTGCCAGCAGCCTATCGAGGGAAAACATTCAGTACTTC. This codes for CASSLSRENIQYF. The chain is built from TRBV7-6 and TRBJ2-4; the D gene is possibly TRBD2 (5 bases). Trimming left V 5 bases short and J 5 bases short, with 10 bases between. The CDR3 totals 13 residues. Per the germline V gene, CDR1 is SGHVS and CDR2 is FNYEAQ.

V and J are TRBV13 and TRBJ2-1; perhaps TRBD1 as D (6 bases). Trimming took off 4 bases at V and 0 bases at J, with 16 bases between the two ends. The CDR3 is made up of 17 amino acids. Germline values: CDR1 PRHDT, CDR2 FYEKMQ (reference sequence). The chain's CDR3 is CASSSQVRDISYNEQFF. DNA of the CDR3: TGTGCCAGCAGCTCCCAAGTCCGGGACATCTCCTACAATGAGCAGTTCTTC.

This chain connects TRBV19 to TRBJ1-2; 7 nucleotides align to TRBD1. Trimming at V came to 5 bases and at J to 0 bases, leaving 3 bases not matched to a gene. Germline values: CDR1 LNHDA, CDR2 SQIVND (reference sequence). This CDR3 has 14 amino acids. In nucleotides, the CDR3 is TGTGCCAGTAGTGAGACAGGGCCTAACTATGGCTACACCTTC. It encodes CASSETGPNYGYTF.

This clone has only one observation. V gene TRBV5-8 combines with J gene TRBJ2-7; 8 bases fit TRBD2. The junction had 4 bases not matched to a gene; V was cut back by 2 bases and J by 0 bases. The CDR3 runs 15 residues. Germline CDR1 reads SGHTS; CDR2 reads YDEGEE. The CDR3 region has the DNA TGTGCCAGCAGCTTCAGACTAGCGCTCTCCTACGAGCAGTACTTC. This gives the protein CASSFRLALSYEQYF. Complete variable domain (other parts from reference TRBV5-8 and TRBJ2-7): EAGVTQSPTHLIKTRGQQATLRCSPISGHTSVYWYQQALGLGLQFLLWYDEGEERNRGNFPPRFSGRQFPNYSSELNVNALELEDSALYLCASSFRLALSYEQYFGPGTRLTVT.

The rearrangement uses TRBV6-8 and TRBJ2-7; D is unresolved. V was pared by 6 bases and J by 9 bases, with 15 bases between. The CDR3 extends over 12 amino acids. From germline, CDR1 is MNHGY and CDR2 SAAAGT. Here the CDR3 DNA reads TGTGCCAGCAGGCAGACATACTCGAGGCAGTACTTC. It is translated as CASRQTYSRQYF.

V gene TRBV21-1 combines with J gene TRBJ2-1; TRBD2, the D gene given by the table, was not confirmed from the DNA. TRBV21-1 is a pseudogene segment. This CDR3 is built from 15 residues. CDR3 amino acids: CASSKGTSRGNEQFF. The CDR3 DNA reads as TGTGCCAGCAGCAAAGGGACTAGCAGGGGCAATGAGCAGTTCTTC.

The chain is built from TRBV19 and TRBJ1-5; 11 bases are shared with TRBD1. From germline, CDR1 is LNHDA and CDR2 SQIVND (reference sequence). The V and J ends lost 6 bases and 9 bases, in that order; junction bases with no gene match: 7. This CDR3 comprises 14 residues. CDR3 sequence (DNA): TGTGCCAGTAGGCCCGGGACAGGGGGTGGGCCCCAGCATTTT. It codes for CASRPGTGGGPQHF.

This chain joins TRBV9 and TRBJ2-2, with 7 positions matching TRBD1. Per the germline V gene, CDR1 is SGDLS and CDR2 is YYNGEE. The length of the CDR3 is 17 residues. The junction had 7 bases not matched to a gene; V was cut back by 0 bases and J by 2 bases. CDR3 nucleotides: TGTGCCAGCAGCGTAGCTAGACAGGGAGCCAACACCGGGGAGCTGTTTTTT. Translated, it gives CASSVARQGANTGELFF.

The chain carries TRBV18 and TRBJ2-7; 7 positions match TRBD2. The junction had 4 bases not matched to a gene; V was cut back by 3 bases and J by 2 bases. This CDR3 comprises 14 residues. Germline V gene sequence: CDR1 KGHSH, CDR2 LQKENI. This chain's CDR3 is CASSPTGTTYEQYF. The CDR3 bases are TGTGCCAGCTCACCTACCGGGACTACCTACGAGCAGTACTTC.